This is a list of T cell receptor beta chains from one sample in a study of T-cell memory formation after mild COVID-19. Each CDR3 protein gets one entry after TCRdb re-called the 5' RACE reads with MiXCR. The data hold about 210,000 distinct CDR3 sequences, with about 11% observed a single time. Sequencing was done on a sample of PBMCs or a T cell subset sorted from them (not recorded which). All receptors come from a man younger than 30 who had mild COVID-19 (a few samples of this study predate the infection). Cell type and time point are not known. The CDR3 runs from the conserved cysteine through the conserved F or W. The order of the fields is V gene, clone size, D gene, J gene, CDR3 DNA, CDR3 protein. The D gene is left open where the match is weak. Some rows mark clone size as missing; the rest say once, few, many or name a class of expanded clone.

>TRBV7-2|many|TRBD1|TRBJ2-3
TGTGCCAGCAGCCGGGACAGGAGCACAGATACGCAGTATTTT
CASSRDRSTDTQYF
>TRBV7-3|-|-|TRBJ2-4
TGTGCCAGCAGCCGCGGGGGCGCGGACATTCAGTACTTC
CASSRGGADIQYF
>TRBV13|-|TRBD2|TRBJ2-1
TGTGCCAGCAGCTTAGGTTTCGCGGGGGGGCTGAGTGAGCAGTTCTTC
CASSLGFAGGLSEQFF
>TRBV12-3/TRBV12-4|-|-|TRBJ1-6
TGTGCCAGCAGAAAGGGGCGAATCTCACCCCTCCACTTT
CASRKGRISPLHF
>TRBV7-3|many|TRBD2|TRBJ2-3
TGTGCCAGCAGTACTAGCGGGGGAGATACGCAGTATTTT
CASSTSGGDTQYF
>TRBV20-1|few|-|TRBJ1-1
TGCAGTGCGGAAAGACACCTTAACACTGAAGCTTTCTTT
CSAERHLNTEAFF
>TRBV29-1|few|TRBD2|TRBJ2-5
TGCAGCGTTGCGGTCGGGACTAGCGGGGAGACCCAGTACTTC
CSVAVGTSGETQYF
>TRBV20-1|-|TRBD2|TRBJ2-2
TGCAGTGCTAGGACTAGCGGGAGCACCGGGGAGCTGTTTTTT
CSARTSGSTGELFF
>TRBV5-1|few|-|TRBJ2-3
TGCGCCAGCAGCCTTGATTCGGGGGAGAATACGCAGTATTTT
CASSLDSGENTQYF
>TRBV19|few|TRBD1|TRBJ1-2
TGTGCCAGTAGCTGGGACAGGGGGTTAGAGGGCTACACCTTC
CASSWDRGLEGYTF
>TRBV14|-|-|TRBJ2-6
TGTGCCAGCAGCCAAGGAATGAGCTTTGGGGCCAACGTCCTGACTTTC
CASSQGMSFGANVLTF
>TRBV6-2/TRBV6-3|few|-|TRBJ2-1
TGTGCCAGCAGTTCGGCGGGTGCGGAGAGCAATGAGCAGTTCTTC
CASSSAGAESNEQFF
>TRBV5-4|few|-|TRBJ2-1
TGTGCCAGCAGGTACGAGGGTAACGAGCAGTTCTTC
CASRYEGNEQFF
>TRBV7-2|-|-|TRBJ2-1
TGTGCCAGCAGCCCGTCGGCTATCTTAAATGAGCAGTTCTTC
CASSPSAILNEQFF
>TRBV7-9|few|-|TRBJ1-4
TGTGCCAGCAGCTTAGTGGTCCCAGATCCTTTACACCTTGCAACTAATGAAAAACTGTTTTTT
CASSLVVPDPLHLATNEKLFF
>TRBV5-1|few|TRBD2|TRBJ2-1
TGCGCCAGCAGCTTGGCCGGGGGGTTCTCCTACAATGAGCAGTTCTTC
CASSLAGGFSYNEQFF
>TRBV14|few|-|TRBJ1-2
TGTGCCAGCAGCCAAGATGGGGGTCCCACTTTGTATGGCTACACCTTC
CASSQDGGPTLYGYTF
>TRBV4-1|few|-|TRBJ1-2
TGCGCCAGCAGCCAATTGGGTGCCAGGGACTATGGCTACACCTTC
CASSQLGARDYGYTF
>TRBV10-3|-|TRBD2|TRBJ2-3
TGTGCCGCCTCGGGGGGAGCAGATACGCAGTATTTT
CAASGGADTQYF
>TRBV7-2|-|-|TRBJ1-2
TGTGCCAGCAGCCACCAAACCACCACTCCAGGTGCAGGCTACACCTTC
CASSHQTTTPGAGYTF
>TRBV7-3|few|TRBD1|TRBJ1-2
TGTGCCAGCAGCCGACAGGGCTACGATGGCTACACCTTC
CASSRQGYDGYTF